The TCR beta chain under discussion was sequenced for a study of identical twins. One entry per CDR3 protein, called by TCRdb with MiXCR from the 5' RACE reads. Here the sample spans 600,000 to 850,000 distinct CDR3 sequences, 15% to 20% being singletons. Germline CDR1 reads MGHDK; CDR2 reads SYGVNS. The V end was cut by 7 bases, the J end by 0 bases, with 6 bases between. This CDR3 is built from 12 residues. This clonotype was detected only a few times. The same specimen was also included in a second study, on T cells expressing NK-cell markers.

Sequencing input: PBMCs. The V and J genes are TRBV25-1 and TRBJ1-2; D is uncertain. This TCR was recovered from a young woman in good health. This CDR3 is CASTGTNYGYTF. The CDR3, as DNA: TGTGCCAGCACCGGAACTAACTATGGCTACACCTTC.